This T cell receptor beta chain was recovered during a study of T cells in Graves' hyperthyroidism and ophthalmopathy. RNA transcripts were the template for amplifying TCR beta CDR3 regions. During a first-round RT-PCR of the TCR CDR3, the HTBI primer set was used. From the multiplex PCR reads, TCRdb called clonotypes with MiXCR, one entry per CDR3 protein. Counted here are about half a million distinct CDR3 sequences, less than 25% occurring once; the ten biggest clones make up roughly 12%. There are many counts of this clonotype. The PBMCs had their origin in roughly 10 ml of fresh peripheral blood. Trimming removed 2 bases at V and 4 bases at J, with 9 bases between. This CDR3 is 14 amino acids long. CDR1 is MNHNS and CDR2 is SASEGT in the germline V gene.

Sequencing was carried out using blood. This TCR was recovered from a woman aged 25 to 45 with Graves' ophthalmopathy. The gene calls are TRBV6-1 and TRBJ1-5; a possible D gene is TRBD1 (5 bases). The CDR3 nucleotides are TGTGCCAGCAGTGAATGGGGGGGGAATCAGCCCCAGCATTTT. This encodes CASSEWGGNQPQHF.